The 21 T cell receptor beta chains below all came from one sample that was sequenced in a study of Ad26.COV2.S vaccination and SARS-CoV-2 variants (dated by TCRdb to the early 2020s). Libraries came from the immunoSEQ multiplex PCR assay. This is the immuneACCESS table as TCRdb keeps it, with only in-frame sequences that have V and J called. A part of the clones is gone; compared with another copy, unresolved V genes explain less than half, and the rest is unexplained. This sample lists about 420,000 clones; approximately 88% were detected once. Jointly, the top ten make up 3.6% of the sample. Per the publication, the treatment or condition label means: around 19 received Ad26.COV2.S at low or high dose, single or two shots; several received placebo; per-sample allocation not given. Repertoires of vaccine and placebo recipients were sequenced from samples taken on day 63 after the first injection.

The sample here was peripheral blood, taken in a trial of Ad26.COV2.S vaccine versus placebo. The receptors originated from a person aged 18-65 years who received the Ad26.COV2.S COVID-19 vaccine or a placebo.

The chain joins TRBV18 to TRBJ1-3; D call uncertain. Trimming removed 3 bases at V and 4 bases at J, with 4 bases between. The germline CDR1 and CDR2 sequences are KGHSH and LQKENI. CDR3 size: 12 residues. In DNA form, the CDR3 reads TGTGCCAGCTCACCCCCCGGAAACACCATATATTTT. Its protein product is CASSPPGNTIYF. The full variable domain, in which reference TRBV18 and TRBJ1-3 provide the parts outside the CDR3, is NAGVMQNPRHLVRRRGQEARLRCSPMKGHSHVYWYRQLPEEGLKFMVYLQKENIIDESGMPKERFSAEFPKEGPSILRIQQVVRGDSAAYFCASSPPGNTIYFGEGSWLTVV.

The V and J genes are TRBV7-2 and TRBJ2-3, with 10 positions matching TRBD2. Germline lookup yields CDR1 SGHTA and CDR2 FQGNSA. J gave up 4 bases and V 7 bases, and 14 bases lay outside the gene matches. The CDR3 has 17 residues. The CDR3 here is CASIQAPSGGVPDTQYF. For the CDR3, the DNA is TGTGCCAGCATCCAAGCCCCCAGCGGGGGGGTCCCAGATACGCAGTATTTT.

In this sample, this clone turned up once. V gene TRBV3-1 (or the pseudogene TRBV3-2) combines with J gene TRBJ1-6; unclear D gene. This CDR3 has 15 residues. V was cut by 1 base and J by 7 bases, with 11 bases left in between. Germline V gives CDR1 LGHDT, CDR2 YNNKEL (reference sequence). The CDR3 here is CASSQGFRENSPLHF. DNA of the CDR3: TGTGCCAGCAGCCAAGGTTTTAGGGAAAATTCACCCCTCCACTTT.

This clone was detected only once. This chain links TRBV7-2 with TRBJ1-2, with D possibly being TRBD1 (6 bases). Trimming took off 5 bases at V and 5 bases at J, with 18 bases between the two ends. The CDR3 has 15 residues. The germline V gene has CDR1 SGHTA and CDR2 FQGNSA. The CDR3 DNA reads TGTGCCAGCAGCCCCGAGATCAACAGGGATTATGGCTACACCTTC. Protein: CASSPEINRDYGYTF.

This clone has only a few counts. The chain links TRBV28 to TRBJ1-6; 11 bases are shared with TRBD1. The CDR3 covers 15 residues. V lost 6 bases and J lost 7; bases outside the gene matches: 5. Germline lookup yields CDR1 MDHEN and CDR2 SYDVKM. In nucleotides, the CDR3 is TGTGCCAGCAGAGGGACAGGGGGTGGGAATTCACCCCTCCACTTT. It translates to CASRGTGGGNSPLHF.

The gene calls are TRBV7-9 and TRBJ2-3, with D perhaps matching TRBD1 (5 bases). V was shortened by 4 bases and J by 9 bases, with 11 bases between the two germline ends. The CDR3 loop spans 12 amino acids. Germline CDR1 SEHNR, CDR2 FQNEAQ (reference sequence). CDR3 sequence reads: CASSSGSGTQYF. In DNA, the CDR3 is TGTGCCAGCAGCTCAGGGTCCGGGACGCAGTATTTT.

The chain joins TRBV7-3 to TRBJ2-6; the match to TRBD1 covers 7 bases. The V segment lost 2 bases and the J segment 0 bases; nucleotides outside the gene matches: 4. The germline gives CDR1 SGHTA, CDR2 FQGTGA. The CDR3 length is 17 residues. Written as DNA, the CDR3 is TGTGCCAGCAGCTTAGCAGGGGGAACCTCTGGGGCCAACGTCCTGACTTTC. Amino acid sequence: CASSLAGGTSGANVLTF.

Of note for this clone: A much larger clonotype is one base distant, so this may be a read error. Other DNA sequences of this sample code for an identical CDR3. V is TRBV21-1 and J is TRBJ2-7. TRBV21-1 is tagged as a pseudogene. The CDR3 runs 10 residues. CDR3 nucleotide sequence: TGTGCCAGCAGTTCCTACGAGCAGTACTTC. Translating gives CASSSYEQYF.

The genes are TRBV6-5 and TRBJ1-1; the D gene is possibly TRBD1 (6 bases). V dropped 6 bases and J dropped 6 bases, with 11 bases sitting between them. Germline CDR1 reads MNHEY; CDR2 reads SVGAGI. There are 12 residues in the CDR3. The CDR3: CASRQGRAEAFF. CDR3 nucleotide sequence: TGTGCCAGCAGACAGGGTAGGGCTGAAGCTTTCTTT.

This clone was seen a single time. This chain links TRBV7-8 with TRBJ1-3; D might be TRBD1 (6 bases). The CDR3 spans 16 residues. The germline gives CDR1 SGHVS, CDR2 FQNEAQ. V was clipped by 6 bases and J by 0 bases, with 15 bases between them. This CDR3 is CASSQTGTNSGNTIYF. The CDR3 nucleotides are TGTGCCAGCAGTCAAACCGGGACAAACTCTGGAAACACCATATATTTT.

V is TRBV6-5 and J is TRBJ2-7, with D perhaps TRBD1 (5 bases). The germline CDR1 and CDR2 sequences are MNHEY and SVGAGI. The ends were cut back, 2 bases at V and 0 bases at J, with 14 bases in the middle. The CDR3 runs 16 residues. The CDR3 sequence: CASSYDGALSSYEQYF. CDR3 DNA: TGTGCCAGCAGTTACGATGGGGCGCTGAGCTCCTACGAGCAGTACTTC.

This rearrangement joins TRBV24-1 to TRBJ2-3, with 9 bases lining up with TRBD1. Germline V gives CDR1 KGHDR, CDR2 SFDVKD. The CDR3 consists of 17 residues. V lost 3 bases and J lost 7; bases outside the gene matches: 13. CDR3 protein: CATSDRLMDRGKNTQYF. The DNA for the CDR3 is TGTGCCACCAGTGATCGACTAATGGACAGGGGAAAGAATACGCAGTATTTT.

This chain joins TRBV19 and TRBJ1-3; D ambiguous. The V end was cut by 2 bases, the J end by 0 bases, with 8 bases between. The CDR3 runs 15 residues. Germline CDR1 and CDR2: LNHDA and SQIVND (reference sequence). This CDR3 reads CASSITGSSGNTIYF. DNA for the CDR3: TGTGCCAGTAGTATAACGGGGAGCTCTGGAAACACCATATATTTT.

The genes are TRBV1 and TRBJ2-3; the table's D call, TRBD2, has no DNA check behind it. TRBV1 is recorded as a pseudogene. The CDR3 extends over 16 amino acids. The CDR3 DNA follows: TGCACCAGCAGCCCCCTGACTCTGAGGGCCGCAGATACGCAGTATTTT. Amino acid sequence: CTSSPLTLRAADTQYF.

The chain has TRBV6-2 or TRBV6-3 and TRBJ2-7; a possible D gene is TRBD2 (5 bases). The V and J ends lost 6 bases and 2 bases respectively, with 11 bases between them. Germline assignment: CDR1 MNHEY and CDR2 SVGEGT. The CDR3 length is 13 residues. The DNA of the CDR3 is TGTGCCAGCAGCCGACGGGAACCCTACGAGCAGTACTTC. This encodes CASSRREPYEQYF.

The rearrangement joins TRBV11-2 to TRBJ2-7; TRBD1 is a possible D gene (5 bases). The CDR3 has 18 amino acids. Trimming removed 4 bases at V and 0 bases at J, with 22 bases between. Germline CDR1 is SGHAT and CDR2 is FQNNGV. The CDR3: CASSSPQGTTISSYEQYF. Written as DNA, the CDR3 is TGTGCCAGCAGCTCGCCCCAGGGCACAACAATAAGCTCCTACGAGCAGTACTTC.

V is TRBV28 and J is TRBJ1-5; D unresolved. V shed 5 bases and J shed 2 bases, with 13 bases lying between them. Germline V lookup: CDR1 MDHEN, CDR2 SYDVKM. CDR3 size: 15 residues. CDR3 sequence reads: CASSNGPGGNQPQHF. DNA of the CDR3: TGTGCCAGCAGTAACGGTCCCGGTGGCAATCAGCCCCAGCATTTT. The full variable domain, rest sourced from reference TRBV28 and TRBJ1-5, is DVKVTQSSRYLVKRTGEKVFLECVQDMDHENMFWYRQDPGLGLRLIYFSYDVKMKEKGDIPEGYSVSREKKERFSLILESASTNQTSMYLCASSNGPGGNQPQHFGDGTRLSIL.

This clone was seen only a few times. The chain uses TRBV11-2 and TRBJ1-2, with D unresolved. The CDR3 loop spans 13 amino acids. Trimming shortened V by 5 bases and J by 4 bases, and 11 bases separated the two germline ends. Germline V gene lookup returns CDR1 SGHAT and CDR2 FQNNGV. CDR3 sequence (DNA): TGTGCCAGCAGCCCCGATCTGGGCTATGGCTACACCTTC. Residues: CASSPDLGYGYTF.

The sample holds a few counts of this clone. DNA for the CDR3: TGTGCCAGCAGTCCAAAGAGACAGGGTGCGCAGTATTTT. It translates to CASSPKRQGAQYF. The chain combines TRBV2 with TRBJ2-3; 7 nucleotides align to TRBD1. The J segment lost 10 bases and the V segment lost 5 bases, leaving 9 bases of the junction unmatched. The CDR3 totals 13 residues. Germline CDR1 reads SNHLY; CDR2 reads FYNNEI.

Concerning this clone itself: In the same sample, other DNA sequences code for this CDR3. The V gene is TRBV15, the J gene TRBJ1-5; no firm D call. Looked up from germline, CDR1 is LNHNV and CDR2 is YYDKDF (reference sequence). V was cut by 0 bases and J by 1 base, with 7 bases left in between. The CDR3 has 15 amino acids. CDR3 loop: CATSRDRRSNQPQHF. CDR3 bases: TGTGCCACCAGCAGAGATCGGAGAAGCAATCAGCCCCAGCATTTT.

This chain links TRBV9 with TRBJ2-3; no reliable D call. CDR1 and CDR2 (germline): SGDLS, YYNGEE. The CDR3 spans 16 residues. Trimming stripped 2 bases from V and 3 bases from J, with 16 bases between. The CDR3 bases are TGTGCCAGCAGCGTTTACGACGGGTTTGGTACAGATACGCAGTATTTT. Its translation: CASSVYDGFGTDTQYF.